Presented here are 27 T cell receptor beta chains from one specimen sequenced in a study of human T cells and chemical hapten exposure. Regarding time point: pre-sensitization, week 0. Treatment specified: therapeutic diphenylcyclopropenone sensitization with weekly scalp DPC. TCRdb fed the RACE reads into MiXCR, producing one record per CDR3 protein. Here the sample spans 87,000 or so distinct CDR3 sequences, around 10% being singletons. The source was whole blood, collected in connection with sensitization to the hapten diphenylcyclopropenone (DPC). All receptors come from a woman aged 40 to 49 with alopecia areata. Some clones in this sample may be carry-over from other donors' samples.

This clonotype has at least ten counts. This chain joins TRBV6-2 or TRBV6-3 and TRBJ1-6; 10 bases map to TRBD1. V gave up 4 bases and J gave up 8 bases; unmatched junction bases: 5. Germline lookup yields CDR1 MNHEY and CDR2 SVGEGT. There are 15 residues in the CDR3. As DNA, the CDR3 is TGTGCCAGCAGTTTGACAGGGGGCATTGATTCACCCCTCCACTTT. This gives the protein CASSLTGGIDSPLHF.

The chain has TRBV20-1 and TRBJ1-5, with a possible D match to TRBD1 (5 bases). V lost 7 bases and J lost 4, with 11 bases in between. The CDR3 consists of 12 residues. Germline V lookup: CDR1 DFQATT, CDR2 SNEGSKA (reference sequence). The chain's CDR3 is CSVTVGNQPQHF. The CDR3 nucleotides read TGCAGTGTGACAGTGGGGAATCAGCCCCAGCATTTT.

CDR3 sequence reads: CASSLRPSLAGGLSTQYF. DNA for the CDR3: TGTGCCAGCAGCCTCCGGCCTTCGCTAGCGGGGGGGCTCAGTACGCAGTATTTT. The chain couples TRBV9 to TRBJ2-3; TRBD2 aligns across 12 bases. With 4 bases clipped from V and 8 bases from J, the junction kept 17 bases outside the gene matches. Germline assignment: CDR1 SGDLS and CDR2 YYNGEE. The CDR3 totals 18 residues.

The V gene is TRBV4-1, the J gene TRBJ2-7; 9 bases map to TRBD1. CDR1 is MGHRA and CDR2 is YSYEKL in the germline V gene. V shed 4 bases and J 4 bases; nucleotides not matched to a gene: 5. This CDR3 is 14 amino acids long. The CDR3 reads CASSLTGGSYEQYF. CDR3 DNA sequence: TGCGCCAGCAGCCTCACAGGGGGCAGTTACGAGCAGTACTTC.

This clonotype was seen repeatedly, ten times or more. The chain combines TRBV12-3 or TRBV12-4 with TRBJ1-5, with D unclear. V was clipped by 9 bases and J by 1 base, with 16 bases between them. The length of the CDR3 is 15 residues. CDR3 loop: CASRKGVLSNQPQHF. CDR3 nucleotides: TGTGCCAGTAGAAAGGGAGTATTGAGCAATCAGCCCCAGCATTTT.

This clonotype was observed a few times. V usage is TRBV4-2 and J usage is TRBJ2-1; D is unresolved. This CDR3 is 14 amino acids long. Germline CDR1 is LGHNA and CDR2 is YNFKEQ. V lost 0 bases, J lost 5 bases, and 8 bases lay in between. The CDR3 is CASSQDRYNNEQFF. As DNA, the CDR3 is TGTGCCAGCAGCCAAGATCGTTACAACAATGAGCAGTTCTTC.

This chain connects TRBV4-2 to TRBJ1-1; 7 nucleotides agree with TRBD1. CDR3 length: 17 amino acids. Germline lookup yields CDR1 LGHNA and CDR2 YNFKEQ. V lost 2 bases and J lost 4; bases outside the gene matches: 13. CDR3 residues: CASSQPGQGEGSTEAFF. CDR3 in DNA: TGTGCCAGCAGCCAACCGGGGCAGGGGGAAGGGAGCACTGAAGCTTTCTTT.

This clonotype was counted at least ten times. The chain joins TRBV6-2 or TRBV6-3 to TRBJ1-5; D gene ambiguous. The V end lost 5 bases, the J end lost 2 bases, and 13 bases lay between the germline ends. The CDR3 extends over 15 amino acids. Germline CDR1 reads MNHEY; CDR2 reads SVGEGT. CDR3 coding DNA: TGTGCCAGCAGTGAACATCCCGGGGGCAATCAGCCCCAGCATTTT. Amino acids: CASSEHPGGNQPQHF.

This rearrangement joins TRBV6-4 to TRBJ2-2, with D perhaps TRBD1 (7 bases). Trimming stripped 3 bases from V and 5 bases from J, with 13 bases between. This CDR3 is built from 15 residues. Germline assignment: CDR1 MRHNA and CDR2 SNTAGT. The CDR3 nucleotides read TGTGCCAGCAGTGAAAGGCCAGGGGGGACCGGGGAGCTGTTTTTT. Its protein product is CASSERPGGTGELFF.

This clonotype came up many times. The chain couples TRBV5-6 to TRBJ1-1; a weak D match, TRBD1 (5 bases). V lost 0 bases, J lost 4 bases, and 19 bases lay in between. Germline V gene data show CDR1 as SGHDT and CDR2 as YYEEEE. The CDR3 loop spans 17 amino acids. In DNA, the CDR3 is TGTGCCAGCAGCTTGGCCGGCCAGGGAGGCAGGAGCACTGAAGCTTTCTTT. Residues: CASSLAGQGGRSTEAFF.

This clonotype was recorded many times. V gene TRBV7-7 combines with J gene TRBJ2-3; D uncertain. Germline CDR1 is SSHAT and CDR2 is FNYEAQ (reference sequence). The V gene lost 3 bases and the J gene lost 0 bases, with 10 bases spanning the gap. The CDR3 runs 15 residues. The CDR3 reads CASSLSISSTDTQYF. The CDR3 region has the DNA TGTGCCAGCAGCTTGTCGATTTCTAGCACAGATACGCAGTATTTT.

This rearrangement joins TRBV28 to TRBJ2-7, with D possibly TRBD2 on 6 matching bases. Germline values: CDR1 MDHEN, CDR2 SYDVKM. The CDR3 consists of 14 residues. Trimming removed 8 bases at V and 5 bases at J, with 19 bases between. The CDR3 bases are TGTGCCAGCGGAGGGCTTGGATCCCTCCACGAGCAGTACTTC. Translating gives CASGGLGSLHEQYF.

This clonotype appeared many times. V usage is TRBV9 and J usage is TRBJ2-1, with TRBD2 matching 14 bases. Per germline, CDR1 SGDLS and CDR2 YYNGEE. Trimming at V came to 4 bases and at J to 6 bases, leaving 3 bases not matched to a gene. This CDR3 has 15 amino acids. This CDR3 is CASSPGTSGGNEQFF. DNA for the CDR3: TGTGCCAGCAGCCCCGGGACTAGCGGGGGCAATGAGCAGTTCTTC.

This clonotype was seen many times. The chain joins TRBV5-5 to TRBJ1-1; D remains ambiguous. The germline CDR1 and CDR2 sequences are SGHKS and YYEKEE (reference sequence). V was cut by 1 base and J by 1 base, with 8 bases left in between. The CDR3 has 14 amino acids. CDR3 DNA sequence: TGTGCCAGCAGCTTGACCACTACGAACACTGAAGCTTTCTTT. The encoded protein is CASSLTTTNTEAFF.

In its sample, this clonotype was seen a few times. The CDR3 DNA is TGTGCCATCAGTGATCTAAGCGGGGGGGCCGGGGAGCTGTTTTTT. Amino acid sequence: CAISDLSGGAGELFF. The rearrangement joins TRBV10-3 to TRBJ2-2, with 10 bases fitting TRBD2. The germline V gene encodes CDR1 ENHRY and CDR2 SYGVKD. The CDR3 length is 15 residues. After removal of 3 bases from V and 6 bases from J, the junction contained 4 bases not matched to a gene.

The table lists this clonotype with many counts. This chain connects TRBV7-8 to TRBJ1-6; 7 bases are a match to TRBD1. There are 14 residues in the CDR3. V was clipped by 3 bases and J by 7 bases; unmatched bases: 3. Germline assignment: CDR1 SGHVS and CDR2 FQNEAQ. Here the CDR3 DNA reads TGTGCCAGCAGCTTCGGACAGGCCAATTCACCCCTCCACTTT. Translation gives CASSFGQANSPLHF.

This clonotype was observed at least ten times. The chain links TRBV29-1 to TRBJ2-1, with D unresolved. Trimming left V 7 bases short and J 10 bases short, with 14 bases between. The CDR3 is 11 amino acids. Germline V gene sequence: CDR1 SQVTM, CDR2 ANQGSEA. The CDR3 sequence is CSAPLSGEQFF. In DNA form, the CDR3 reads TGCAGCGCGCCCTTGTCAGGAGAGCAGTTCTTC.

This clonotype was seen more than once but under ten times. The CDR3 DNA follows: TGCGCCAGCAGCCAAGATGCAGCTGGATCGGGGCAGTACTTC. Translation: CASSQDAAGSGQYF. V usage is TRBV4-1 and J usage is TRBJ2-7; no reliable D call. Trimming cost V 0 bases and J 9 bases, with 15 bases left between them. CDR1 is MGHRA and CDR2 is YSYEKL in the germline V gene. The length of the CDR3 is 14 residues.

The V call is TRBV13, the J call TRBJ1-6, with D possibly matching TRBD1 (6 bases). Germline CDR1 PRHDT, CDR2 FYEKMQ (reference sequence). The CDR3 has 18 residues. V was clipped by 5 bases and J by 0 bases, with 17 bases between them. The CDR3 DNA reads TGTGCCAGCAGCCCCCCGGGGGCAGCGAGCTCCTATAATTCACCCCTCCACTTT. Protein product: CASSPPGAASSYNSPLHF.

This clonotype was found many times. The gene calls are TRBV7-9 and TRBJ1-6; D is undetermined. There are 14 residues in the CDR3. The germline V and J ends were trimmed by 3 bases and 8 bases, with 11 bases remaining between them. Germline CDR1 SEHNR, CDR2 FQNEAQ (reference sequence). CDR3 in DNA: TGTGCCAGCAGCTTCAACCAGATTGATTCACCCCTCCACTTT. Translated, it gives CASSFNQIDSPLHF.

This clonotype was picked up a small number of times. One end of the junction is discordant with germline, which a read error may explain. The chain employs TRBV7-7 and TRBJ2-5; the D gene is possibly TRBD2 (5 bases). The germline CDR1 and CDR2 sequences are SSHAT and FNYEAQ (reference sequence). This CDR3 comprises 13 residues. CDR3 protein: CASSLSGRETQYF. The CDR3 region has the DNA TGTGCTAGCAGCTTAAGCGGCCGAGAGACCCAGTACTTC.

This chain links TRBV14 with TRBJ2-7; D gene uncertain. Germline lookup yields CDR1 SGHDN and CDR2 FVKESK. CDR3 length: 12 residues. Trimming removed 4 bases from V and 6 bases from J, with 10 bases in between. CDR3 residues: CASSPSTLEQYF. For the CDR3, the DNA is TGTGCCAGCAGCCCCTCTACTCTCGAGCAGTACTTC.

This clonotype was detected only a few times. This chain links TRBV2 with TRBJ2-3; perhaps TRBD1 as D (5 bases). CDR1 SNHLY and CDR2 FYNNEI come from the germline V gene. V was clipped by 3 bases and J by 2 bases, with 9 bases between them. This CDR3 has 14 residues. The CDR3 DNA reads TGTGCCAGCAGTGACTTGACAGACACAGATACGCAGTATTTT. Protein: CASSDLTDTDTQYF.

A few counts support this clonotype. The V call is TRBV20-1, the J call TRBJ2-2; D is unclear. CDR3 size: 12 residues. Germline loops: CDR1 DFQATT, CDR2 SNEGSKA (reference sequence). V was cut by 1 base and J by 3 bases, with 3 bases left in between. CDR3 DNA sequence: TGCAGTGCTAGAGTAGACACCGGGGAGCTGTTTTTT. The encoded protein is CSARVDTGELFF.

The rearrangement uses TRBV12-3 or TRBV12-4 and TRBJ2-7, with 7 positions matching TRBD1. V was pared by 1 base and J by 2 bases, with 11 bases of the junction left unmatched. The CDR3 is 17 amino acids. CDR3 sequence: CASSLDLATGVPYEQYF. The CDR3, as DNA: TGTGCCAGCAGTTTAGATCTGGCCACAGGGGTCCCCTACGAGCAGTACTTC.

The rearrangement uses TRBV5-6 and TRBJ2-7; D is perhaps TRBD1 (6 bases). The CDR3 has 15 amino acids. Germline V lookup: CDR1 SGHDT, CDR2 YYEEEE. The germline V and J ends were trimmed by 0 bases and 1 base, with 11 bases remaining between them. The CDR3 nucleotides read TGTGCCAGCAGCTTGGGAACAGGGCCTTCCTACGAGCAGTACTTC. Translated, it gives CASSLGTGPSYEQYF.

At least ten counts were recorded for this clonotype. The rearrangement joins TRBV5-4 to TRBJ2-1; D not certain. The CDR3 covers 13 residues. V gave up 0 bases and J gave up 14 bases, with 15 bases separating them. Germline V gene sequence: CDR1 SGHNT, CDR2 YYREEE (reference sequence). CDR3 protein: CASSLGLGQVEFF. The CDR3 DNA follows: TGTGCCAGCAGCTTGGGTCTTGGGCAGGTAGAGTTCTTC.